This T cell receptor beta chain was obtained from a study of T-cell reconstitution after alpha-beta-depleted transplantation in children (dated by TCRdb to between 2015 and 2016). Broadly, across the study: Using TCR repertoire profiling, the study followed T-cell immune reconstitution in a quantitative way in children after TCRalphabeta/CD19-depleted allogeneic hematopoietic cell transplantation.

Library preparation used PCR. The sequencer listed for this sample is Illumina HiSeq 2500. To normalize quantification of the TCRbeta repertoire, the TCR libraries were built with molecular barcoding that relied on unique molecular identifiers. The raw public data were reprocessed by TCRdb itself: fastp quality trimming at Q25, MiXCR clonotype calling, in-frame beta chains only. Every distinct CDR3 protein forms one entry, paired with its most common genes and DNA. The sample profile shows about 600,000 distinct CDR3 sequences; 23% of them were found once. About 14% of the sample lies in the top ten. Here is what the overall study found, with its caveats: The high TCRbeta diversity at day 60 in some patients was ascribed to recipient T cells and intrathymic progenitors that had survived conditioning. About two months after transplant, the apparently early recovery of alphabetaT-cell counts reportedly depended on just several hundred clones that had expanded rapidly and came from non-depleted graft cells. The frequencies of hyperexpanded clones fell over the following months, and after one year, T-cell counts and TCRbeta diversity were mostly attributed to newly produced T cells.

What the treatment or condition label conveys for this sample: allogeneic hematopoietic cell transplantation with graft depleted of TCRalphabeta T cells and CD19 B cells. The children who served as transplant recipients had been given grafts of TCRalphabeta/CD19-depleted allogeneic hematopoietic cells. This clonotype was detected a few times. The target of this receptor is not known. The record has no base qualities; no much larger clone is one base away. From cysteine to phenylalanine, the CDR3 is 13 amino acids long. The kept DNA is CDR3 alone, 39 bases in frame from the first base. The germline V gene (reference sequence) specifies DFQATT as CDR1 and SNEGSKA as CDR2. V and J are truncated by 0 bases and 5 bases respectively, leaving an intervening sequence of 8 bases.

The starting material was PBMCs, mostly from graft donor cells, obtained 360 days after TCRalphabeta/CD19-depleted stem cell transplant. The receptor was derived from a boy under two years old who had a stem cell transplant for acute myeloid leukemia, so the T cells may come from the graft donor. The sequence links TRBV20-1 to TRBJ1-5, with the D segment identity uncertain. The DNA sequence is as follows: TGCAGTGCTAGAGATAGTCGCGATCAGCCCCAGCATTTT. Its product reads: CSARDSRDQPQHF.